This record covers a single TCR beta chain. The sample comes from a study of blood T cell repertoires in COVID-19. Study-wide context: From the United States, Italy and Spain came samples of acute and convalescent COVID-19. T cells, B-cell-depleted T cells, or PBMCs supplied cDNA or gDNA.

As handled by the study authors: For nucleated cells, counts were estimated from reference gene primer amplification. Data came from immunoSEQ multiplex PCR; TCRdb stores just in-frame clones and leaves some out. V and J calls and clone size come straight from that table; D and trimming were deduced from the DNA. This table has 150,000 to 200,000 clones, approximately 90% appearing once. The clonotype was recovered from a man aged 70 or older with active or convalescent COVID-19. The sequenced material came from peripheral blood.

CDR3 region: CASRSSTGFYTEAFF. CDR3 nucleotides: TGTGCCAGCAGATCTTCCACAGGATTTTACACTGAAGCTTTCTTT. V is TRBV28 and J is TRBJ1-1; perhaps TRBD1 as D (5 bases). Germline assignment: CDR1 MDHEN and CDR2 SYDVKM. The V end was cut by 6 bases, the J end by 3 bases, with 17 bases between. The CDR3 is 15 amino acids.